These 13 T cell receptor beta chains were sequenced from one sample in a study of Ad26.COV2.S vaccination and SARS-CoV-2 variants. TCRdb's table, derived via immunoSEQ multiplex PCR, lists solely in-frame clones and lacks some. Of about 350,000 clones listed, approximately 81% are singletons. As to treatment: around 19 received Ad26.COV2.S at low or high dose, single or two shots; five or six received placebo; per-sample allocation not given. Collection of the samples took place on day 63 after the first injection of vaccine or placebo. Sequenced here: peripheral blood, sampled in a trial of Ad26.COV2.S vaccine versus placebo. The receptors were gathered from a person aged 18-60 years who received the Ad26.COV2.S COVID-19 vaccine or a placebo.

The CDR3 sequence is CAWSVPSGRWSSYNEQFF. The CDR3 DNA follows: TGTGCCTGGAGTGTACCCAGCGGGAGGTGGAGTTCCTACAATGAGCAGTTCTTC. The gene calls are TRBV30 and TRBJ2-1, with 9 bases that match TRBD2. This CDR3 is 18 amino acids long. The germline V gene encodes CDR1 GTSNPN and CDR2 SVGIG (reference sequence). V lost 0 bases, J lost 1 base, and 10 bases stayed unmatched.

The chain links TRBV3-1 (or the pseudogene TRBV3-2) to TRBJ2-7, with TRBD1 identical over 7 bases. Trimming removed 8 bases from V and 0 bases from J; junction bases left unmatched: 10. The CDR3 contains 15 residues. Looked up from germline, CDR1 is LGHDT and CDR2 is YNNKEL (reference sequence). The DNA of the CDR3 is TGTGCCAGCGCTTCCGTCGGGACAGCCTCCTACGAGCAGTACTTC. Protein: CASASVGTASYEQYF.

V and J are TRBV2 and TRBJ2-7; 7 nucleotides match TRBD1. The germline V gene encodes CDR1 SNHLY and CDR2 FYNNEI. This CDR3 is built from 14 residues. V lost 3 bases, J lost 4 bases, and 6 bases stayed unmatched. The CDR3 DNA is TGTGCCAGCAGTGATTCGAGACAGGGATACGAGCAGTACTTC. Translation: CASSDSRQGYEQYF.

The chain combines TRBV9 with TRBJ2-5; 10 bases line up with TRBD2. With 4 bases clipped from V and 5 bases from J, the junction kept 11 bases outside the gene matches. The CDR3 spans 16 residues. CDR1 is SGDLS, CDR2 YYNGEE, per germline. The DNA for the CDR3 is TGTGCCAGCAGCCCAGGGCTAGCGGGGGTGTGGGAGACCCAGTACTTC. The encoded protein is CASSPGLAGVWETQYF.

Regarding this clone: A read error may be the cause here, since a much bigger clone is one base away. The DNA of the CDR3 is TGTGCCAGCAGGGGGAACACTGAAGCTTTCTTT. This gives the protein CASRGNTEAFF. The chain uses TRBV12-3 or TRBV12-4 and TRBJ1-1; D not resolved. V lost 6 bases, J lost 1 base, and 3 bases lay in between. This CDR3 region has 11 residues.

The V gene is TRBV5-4, the J gene TRBJ2-2; perhaps D is TRBD1 or TRBD2 (6 bases each). Trimming removed 0 bases from V and 4 bases from J, with 16 bases in between. CDR1 SGHNT and CDR2 YYREEE come from the germline V gene (reference sequence). The CDR3 totals 17 residues. The CDR3 DNA sequence: TGTGCCAGCAGCTTGGGGGCTGGGGGGCGCGTCACCGGGGAGCTGTTTTTT. Residues: CASSLGAGGRVTGELFF.

The rearrangement links TRBV2 to TRBJ2-2, with D perhaps assigned TRBD1 or TRBD2 (6 bases each). From germline, CDR1 is SNHLY and CDR2 FYNNEI. Trimming cost V 4 bases and J 4 bases, with 10 bases left between them. This CDR3 comprises 14 residues. The CDR3 here is CASSGGAGTGELFF. In DNA form, the CDR3 reads TGTGCCAGCAGTGGGGGGGCGGGCACCGGGGAGCTGTTTTTT. Using reference TRBV2 and TRBJ2-2 for the parts outside the CDR3, the full variable domain is EPEVTQTPSHQVTQMGQEVILRCVPISNHLYFYWYRQILGQKVEFLVSFYNNEISEKSEIFDDQFSVERPDGSNFTLKIRSTKLEDSAMYFCASSGGAGTGELFFGEGSRLTVL.

This chain joins TRBV5-6 and TRBJ1-2, with D maybe TRBD1 (5 bases). The CDR3 totals 14 residues. Germline loops: CDR1 SGHDT, CDR2 YYEEEE. V lost 0 bases to trimming and J lost 5 bases, with 11 bases between them. The CDR3 bases are TGTGCCAGCAGCTTGGGGGGACGCTATTATGGCTACACCTTC. The encoded protein is CASSLGGRYYGYTF.

The chain recombines TRBV27 with TRBJ1-3; 7 bases line up with TRBD1. Germline V lookup: CDR1 MNHEY, CDR2 SMNVEV (reference sequence). Trimming cost V 5 bases and J 3 bases; bases outside gene matches: 4. This CDR3 has 14 amino acids. The CDR3 sequence is CASSTGEGGNTIYF. The CDR3 DNA reads TGTGCCAGCAGTACAGGGGAGGGTGGAAACACCATATATTTT.

In this sample, this clone turned up once. The chain has TRBV2 and TRBJ1-5, with TRBD1 as a possible D gene (5 bases). Germline values: CDR1 SNHLY, CDR2 FYNNEI. The CDR3 length is 14 residues. Trimming took off 2 bases at V and 1 base at J, with 6 bases between the two ends. CDR3 loop: CASSERQSNQPQHF. CDR3 coding DNA: TGTGCCAGCAGTGAAAGACAGAGCAATCAGCCCCAGCATTTT. The variable domain in full, completed from reference TRBV2 and TRBJ1-5, reads EPEVTQTPSHQVTQMGQEVILRCVPISNHLYFYWYRQILGQKVEFLVSFYNNEISEKSEIFDDQFSVERPDGSNFTLKIRSTKLEDSAMYFCASSERQSNQPQHFGDGTRLSIL.

V gene TRBV7-9 combines with J gene TRBJ2-1; 11 positions agree with TRBD2. Unmatched junction bases numbered 11, after V lost 5 bases and J lost 8 bases. This CDR3 has 16 residues. Looked up from germline, CDR1 is SEHNR and CDR2 is FQNEAQ (reference sequence). The CDR3, as DNA: TGTGCCAGCAGCACCTTAGCGGGAGGGCTCCTCCATGAGCAGTTCTTC. This codes for CASSTLAGGLLHEQFF.

V gene TRBV6-5 combines with J gene TRBJ1-5, with TRBD1 as a possible D gene (5 bases). V gave up 6 bases and J gave up 7 bases, with 16 bases separating them. This CDR3 comprises 14 residues. Germline-derived CDR1 and CDR2 are MNHEY and SVGAGI. In DNA form, the CDR3 reads TGTGCCAGCAGACGGGGCCCGGGTTTGCAGCCCCAGCATTTT. Protein product: CASRRGPGLQPQHF.

The chain uses TRBV3-1 (or the pseudogene TRBV3-2) and TRBJ2-7; the match to TRBD1 covers 7 bases. The CDR3 has 15 residues. J lost 0 bases, V lost 6 bases, and 8 bases had no gene match. Germline values: CDR1 LGHDT, CDR2 YNNKEL (reference sequence). Here the CDR3 DNA reads TGTGCCAGCAGGAATCAGGACAGGACCTCCTACGAGCAGTACTTC. Translated, it gives CASRNQDRTSYEQYF.